The 5 T cell receptor beta chains given below trace back to one sample, sequenced in a study of blood T cells in healthy people across ages. Using a J-beta primer mix together with a sample-barcoded 5' primer, a second PCR was run for roughly 6 to 11 cycles. Using its own MiXCR run on the 5' RACE reads, TCRdb lists one record per CDR3 protein. The table records about 600,000 distinct CDR3 sequences, around half of them present only once. Sequencing was carried out using blood. Source of these receptors: an elderly man in good health.

The chain employs TRBV20-1 and TRBJ2-1; the D gene is possibly TRBD1 (5 bases). The CDR3 is 12 residues long. Germline V gives CDR1 DFQATT, CDR2 SNEGSKA (reference sequence). V was clipped by 6 bases and J by 7 bases, with 13 bases between them. CDR3 sequence: CSANARQNEQFF. The CDR3 DNA reads as TGCAGTGCAAACGCTAGACAGAATGAGCAGTTCTTC.

J is TRBJ2-5 and V is TRBV28; 7 bases agree with TRBD2. CDR3 length equals 17 residues. The germline CDR1 and CDR2 sequences are MDHEN and SYDVKM. Trimming cost V 6 bases and J 2 bases; bases outside gene matches: 15. In DNA, the CDR3 is TGTGCCAGCAGACCTACGGAGGGAGGGCCGGGACAAGAGACCCAGTACTTC. Residues: CASRPTEGGPGQETQYF.

The V call is TRBV5-1, the J call TRBJ2-1, with D perhaps assigned TRBD1 or TRBD2 (6 bases each). CDR3 length: 14 amino acids. Per the germline V gene, CDR1 is SGHRS and CDR2 is YFSETQ. Trimming left V 4 bases short and J 5 bases short, with 13 bases between. The CDR3 bases are TGCGCCAGCAGCAGGGGGACTGGAAACAATGAGCAGTTCTTC. It yields the protein CASSRGTGNNEQFF.

The V and J genes are TRBV7-2 and TRBJ2-3; 11 positions match TRBD1. The V segment lost 1 base and the J segment 6 bases; nucleotides outside the gene matches: 6. This CDR3 contains 16 residues. CDR1 is SGHTA and CDR2 is FQGNSA in the germline V gene. CDR3 nucleotide sequence: TGTGCCAGCAGCTTAGTTGGACAGGGGGCGATCGATACGCAGTATTTT. Its protein product is CASSLVGQGAIDTQYF.

There are many counts of this clonotype. This chain connects TRBV6-5 to TRBJ2-1; the D gene is possibly TRBD2 (6 bases). The CDR3 consists of 11 residues. From germline, CDR1 is MNHEY and CDR2 SVGAGI. V lost 4 bases to trimming and J lost 12 bases, with 10 bases between them. The CDR3: CASSLGLRQFF. CDR3 nucleotides: TGTGCCAGCAGTTTAGGACTAAGGCAGTTCTTC.